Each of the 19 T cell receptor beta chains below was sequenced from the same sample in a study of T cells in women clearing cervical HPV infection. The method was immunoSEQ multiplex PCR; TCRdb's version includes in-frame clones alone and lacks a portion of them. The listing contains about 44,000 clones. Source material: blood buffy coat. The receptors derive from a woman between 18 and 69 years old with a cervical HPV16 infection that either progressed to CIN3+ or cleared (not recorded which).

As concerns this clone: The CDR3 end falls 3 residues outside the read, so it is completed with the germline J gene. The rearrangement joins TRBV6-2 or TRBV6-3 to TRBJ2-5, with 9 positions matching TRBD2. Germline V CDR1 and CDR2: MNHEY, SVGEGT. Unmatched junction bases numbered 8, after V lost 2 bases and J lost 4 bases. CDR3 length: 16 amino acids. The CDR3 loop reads CASSYNSVLAGETQYF. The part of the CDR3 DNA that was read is TGTGCCAGCAGTTACAATAGTGTACTAGCGGGAGAGACC.

CDR3 region: CASSPGGADTQYF. CDR3 DNA (partial): TGCGCCAGCAGCCCCGGGGGAGCAGATACG. This chain uses TRBV5-1 with TRBJ2-3, with a weak D call TRBD2 (6 bases). Read data end 3 residues before the CDR3 end; the end is taken from the germline J gene. V gave up 4 bases and J gave up 4 bases, with 10 bases separating them. The CDR3 contains 13 residues. Germline CDR1 and CDR2: SGHRS and YFSETQ.

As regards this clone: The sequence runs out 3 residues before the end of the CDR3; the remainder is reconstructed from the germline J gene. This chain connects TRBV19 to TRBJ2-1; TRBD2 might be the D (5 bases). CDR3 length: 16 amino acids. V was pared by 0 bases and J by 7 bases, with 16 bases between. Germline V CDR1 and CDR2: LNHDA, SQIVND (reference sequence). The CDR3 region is CASSIDLSGLWNEQFF. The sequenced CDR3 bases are TGTGCCAGTAGTATAGATCTATCCGGACTTTGGAATGAG.

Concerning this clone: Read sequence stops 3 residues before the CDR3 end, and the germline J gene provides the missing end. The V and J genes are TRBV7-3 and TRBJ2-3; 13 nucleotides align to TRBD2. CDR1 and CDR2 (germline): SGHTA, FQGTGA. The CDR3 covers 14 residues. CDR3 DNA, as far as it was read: TGTGCCAGCAGCTACGGACTAGCGGGAGAGACG. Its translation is CASSYGLAGET. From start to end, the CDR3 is CASSYGLAGETQYF. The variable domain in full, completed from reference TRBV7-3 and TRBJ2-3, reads GAGVSQTPSNKVTEKGKYVELRCDPISGHTALYWYRQSLGQGPEFLIYFQGTGAADDSGLPNDRFFAVRPEGSVSTLKIQRTERGDSAVYLCASSYGLAGETQYFGPGTRLTVL.

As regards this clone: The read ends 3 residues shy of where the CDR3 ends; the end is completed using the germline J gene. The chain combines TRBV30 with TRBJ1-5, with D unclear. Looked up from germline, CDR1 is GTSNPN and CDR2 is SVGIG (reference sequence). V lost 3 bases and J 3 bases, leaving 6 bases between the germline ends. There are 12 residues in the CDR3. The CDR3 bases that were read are TGTGCCTGGAGCCGGTTCAATCAGCCC. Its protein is CAWSRFNQP. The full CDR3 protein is CAWSRFNQPQHF.

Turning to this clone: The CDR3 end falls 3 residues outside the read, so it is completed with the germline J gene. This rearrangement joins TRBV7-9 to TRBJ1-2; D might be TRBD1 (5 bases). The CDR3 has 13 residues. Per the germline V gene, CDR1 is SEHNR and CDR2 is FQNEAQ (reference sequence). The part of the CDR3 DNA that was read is TGTGCCAGCACCGACGACAGACCGGGCGAC. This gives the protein CASTDDRPGD. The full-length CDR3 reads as CASTDDRPGDYTF.

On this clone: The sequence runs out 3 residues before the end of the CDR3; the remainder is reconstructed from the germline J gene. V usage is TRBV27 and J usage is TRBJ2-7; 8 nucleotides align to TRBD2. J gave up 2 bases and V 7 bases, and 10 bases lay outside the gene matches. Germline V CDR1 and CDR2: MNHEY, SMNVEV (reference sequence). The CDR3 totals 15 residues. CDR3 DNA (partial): TGTGCCAGCACCCTAACCCCGGGACTAGCCTACGAG. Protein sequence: CASTLTPGLAYE. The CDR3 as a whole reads CASTLTPGLAYEQYF.

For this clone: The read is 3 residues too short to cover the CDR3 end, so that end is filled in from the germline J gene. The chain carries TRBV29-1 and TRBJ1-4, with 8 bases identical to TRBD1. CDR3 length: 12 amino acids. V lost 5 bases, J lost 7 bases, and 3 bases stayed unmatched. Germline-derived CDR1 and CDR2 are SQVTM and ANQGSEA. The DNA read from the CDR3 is TGCAGCGTTTACAGGGGGAGTGAAAAA. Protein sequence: CSVYRGSEK. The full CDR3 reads CSVYRGSEKLFF.

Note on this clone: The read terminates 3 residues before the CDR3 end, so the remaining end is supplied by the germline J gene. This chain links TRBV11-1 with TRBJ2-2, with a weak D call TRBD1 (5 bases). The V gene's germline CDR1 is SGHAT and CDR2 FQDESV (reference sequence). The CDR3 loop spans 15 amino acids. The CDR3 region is CASSFPFSGANVLFF. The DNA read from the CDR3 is TGTGCCAGCAGCTTTCCGTTCTCTGGGGCCAACGTG.

Incomplete CDR3 DNA: TGTGCCAGCAGTGAAGCTTGGGACAGCTCCTACGAG. Translating gives CASSEAWDSSYE. The whole CDR3 protein reads CASSEAWDSSYEQYF. The V call is TRBV6-1, the J call TRBJ2-7; 7 positions match TRBD1. The read ends 3 residues shy of where the CDR3 ends; the end is completed using the germline J gene. Trimming took 0 bases from V and 0 from J; bases not matched to a gene: 2. The germline V gene encodes CDR1 MNHNS and CDR2 SASEGT. The CDR3 has 15 amino acids.

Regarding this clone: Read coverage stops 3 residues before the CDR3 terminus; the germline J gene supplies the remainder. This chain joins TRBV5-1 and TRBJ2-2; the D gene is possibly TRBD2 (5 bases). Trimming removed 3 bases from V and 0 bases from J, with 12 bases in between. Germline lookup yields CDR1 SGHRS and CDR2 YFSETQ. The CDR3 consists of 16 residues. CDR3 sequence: CASSYSGHANTGELFF. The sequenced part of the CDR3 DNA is TGCGCCAGCAGCTACAGCGGTCACGCGAACACCGGGGAG.

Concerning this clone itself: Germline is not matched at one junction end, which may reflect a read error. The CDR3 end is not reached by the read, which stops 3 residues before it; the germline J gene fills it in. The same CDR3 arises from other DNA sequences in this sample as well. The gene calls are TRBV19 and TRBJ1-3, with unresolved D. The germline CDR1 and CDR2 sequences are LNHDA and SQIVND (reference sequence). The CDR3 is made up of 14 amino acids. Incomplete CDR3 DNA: TGTGCCAGTAGTGCGGACTTGGGTGGAAACACT. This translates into CASSADLGGNT. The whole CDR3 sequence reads CASSADLGGNTIYF.

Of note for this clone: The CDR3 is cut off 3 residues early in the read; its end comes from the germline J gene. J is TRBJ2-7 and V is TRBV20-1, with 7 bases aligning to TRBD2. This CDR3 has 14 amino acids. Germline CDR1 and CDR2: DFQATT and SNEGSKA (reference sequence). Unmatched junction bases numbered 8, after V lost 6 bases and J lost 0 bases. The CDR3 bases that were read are TGCAGTGCCAGCGGGGACTACCTCTCCTACGAG. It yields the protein CSASGDYLSYE. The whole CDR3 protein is CSASGDYLSYEQYF.

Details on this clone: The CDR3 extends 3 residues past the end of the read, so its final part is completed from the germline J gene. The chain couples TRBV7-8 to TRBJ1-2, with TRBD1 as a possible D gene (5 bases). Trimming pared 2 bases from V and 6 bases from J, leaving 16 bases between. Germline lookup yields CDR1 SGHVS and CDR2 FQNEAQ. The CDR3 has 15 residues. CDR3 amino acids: CASSLLVQGVHGYTF. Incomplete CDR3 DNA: TGTGCCAGCAGCTTACTCGTCCAGGGAGTCCATGGC.

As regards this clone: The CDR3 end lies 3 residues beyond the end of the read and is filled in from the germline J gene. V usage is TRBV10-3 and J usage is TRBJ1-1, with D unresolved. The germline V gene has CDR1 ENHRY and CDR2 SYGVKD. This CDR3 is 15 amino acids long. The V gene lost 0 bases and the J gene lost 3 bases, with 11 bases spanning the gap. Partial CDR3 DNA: TGTGCCATCAGTGAGTCTAGTTACGGGGACACTGAA. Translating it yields CAISESSYGDTE. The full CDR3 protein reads CAISESSYGDTEAFF.

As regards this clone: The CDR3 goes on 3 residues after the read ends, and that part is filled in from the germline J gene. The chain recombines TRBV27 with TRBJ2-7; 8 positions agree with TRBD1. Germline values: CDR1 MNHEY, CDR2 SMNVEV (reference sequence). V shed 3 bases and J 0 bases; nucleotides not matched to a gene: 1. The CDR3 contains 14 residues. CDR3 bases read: TGTGCCAGCAGTTTGCAGGGGGCCTCCTACGAG. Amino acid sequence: CASSLQGASYE. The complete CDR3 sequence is CASSLQGASYEQYF.

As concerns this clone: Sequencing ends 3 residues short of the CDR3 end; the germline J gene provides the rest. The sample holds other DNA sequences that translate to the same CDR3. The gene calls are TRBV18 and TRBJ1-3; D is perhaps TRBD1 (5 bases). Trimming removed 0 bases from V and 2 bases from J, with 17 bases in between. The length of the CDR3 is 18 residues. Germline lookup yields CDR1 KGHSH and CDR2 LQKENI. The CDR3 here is CASSPPRTRSATGNTIYF. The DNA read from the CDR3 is TGTGCCAGCTCACCACCACGGACACGATCGGCGACTGGAAACACC.

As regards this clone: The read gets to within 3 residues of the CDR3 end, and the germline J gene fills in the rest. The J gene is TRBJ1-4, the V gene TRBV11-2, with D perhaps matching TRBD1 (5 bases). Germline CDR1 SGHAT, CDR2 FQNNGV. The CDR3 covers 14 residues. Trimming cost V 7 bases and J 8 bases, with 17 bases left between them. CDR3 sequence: CASTLIGQGEKLFF. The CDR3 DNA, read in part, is TGTGCCAGCACCCTTATAGGACAAGGCGAAAAA.

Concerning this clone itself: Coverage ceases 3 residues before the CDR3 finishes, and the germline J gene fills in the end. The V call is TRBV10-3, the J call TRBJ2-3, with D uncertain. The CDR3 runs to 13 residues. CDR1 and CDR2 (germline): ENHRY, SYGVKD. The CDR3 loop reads CAISAETLNAQYF. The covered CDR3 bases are TGTGCCATCAGTGCGGAGACACTTAACGCG.